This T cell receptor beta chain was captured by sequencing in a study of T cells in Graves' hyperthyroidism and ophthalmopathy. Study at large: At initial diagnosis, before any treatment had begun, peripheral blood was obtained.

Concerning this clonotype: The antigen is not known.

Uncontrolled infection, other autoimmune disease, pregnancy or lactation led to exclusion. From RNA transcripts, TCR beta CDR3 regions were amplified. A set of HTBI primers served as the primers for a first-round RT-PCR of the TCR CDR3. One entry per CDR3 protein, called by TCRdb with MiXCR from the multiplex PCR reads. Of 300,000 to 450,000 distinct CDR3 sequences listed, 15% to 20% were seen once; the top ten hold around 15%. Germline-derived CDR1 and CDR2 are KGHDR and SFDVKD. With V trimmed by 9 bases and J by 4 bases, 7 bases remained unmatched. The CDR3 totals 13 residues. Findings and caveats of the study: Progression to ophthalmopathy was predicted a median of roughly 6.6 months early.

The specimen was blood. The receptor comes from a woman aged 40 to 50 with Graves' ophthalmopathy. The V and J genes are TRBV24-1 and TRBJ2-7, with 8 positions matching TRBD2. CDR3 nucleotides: TGTGCCACCGCCGCGGGGGGAGCGTACGAGCAGTACTTC. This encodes CATAAGGAYEQYF.